The 8 T cell receptor beta chains below come from one sample, sequenced in a study of shared clonotypes between healthy human individuals. TCRdb's copy holds only in-frame clones and misses some; the assay was immunoSEQ multiplex PCR. The table has about 1 million clones, around 74% seen once; the top ten hold approximately 1.5%. The sample taken for sequencing was memory CD4+ T cells sorted from blood. Stated subset: CD45RA-negative fraction. All receptors come from a man in his late teens or twenties in good health.

This rearrangement joins TRBV9 to TRBJ1-5; TRBD1 might be the D (5 bases). The V gene's germline CDR1 is SGDLS and CDR2 YYNGEE. The V end lost 1 base, the J end lost 7 bases, and 12 bases lay between the germline ends. This CDR3 comprises 14 residues. This CDR3 reads CASSVSGGTQPQHF. Here the CDR3 DNA reads TGTGCCAGCAGCGTATCGGGGGGAACGCAGCCCCAGCATTTT. Full variable domain (rest looked up from reference TRBV9 and TRBJ1-5): DSGVTQTPKHLITATGQRVTLRCSPRSGDLSVYWYQQSLDQGLQFLIQYYNGEERAKGNILERFSAQQFPDLHSELNLSSLELGDSALYFCASSVSGGTQPQHFGDGTRLSIL.

The chain couples TRBV30 to TRBJ2-7, with a possible D match to TRBD2 (5 bases). Germline loops: CDR1 GTSNPN, CDR2 SVGIG (reference sequence). Trimming shortened V by 0 bases and J by 2 bases, and 14 bases separated the two germline ends. The CDR3 has 15 residues. CDR3 nucleotide sequence: TGTGCCTGGAGTGTGAATGACTACCGTCCCTACGAGCAGTACTTC. Amino acids: CAWSVNDYRPYEQYF.

The chain joins TRBV7-9 to TRBJ2-7; tentative D call: TRBD1 (6 bases). V was cut by 1 base and J by 2 bases, with 21 bases left in between. This CDR3 contains 18 residues. Germline values: CDR1 SEHNR, CDR2 FQNEAQ (reference sequence). The CDR3 protein is CASSLVIPLQGPTYEQYF. CDR3 nucleotides: TGTGCCAGCAGCTTAGTAATCCCTCTCCAGGGGCCGACCTACGAGCAGTACTTC. Full variable domain (outside the CDR3, taken from reference TRBV7-9 and TRBJ2-7): DTGVSQNPRHKITKRGQNVTFRCDPISEHNRLYWYRQTLGQGPEFLTYFQNEAQLEKSRLLSDRFSAERPKGSFSTLEIQRTEQGDSAMYLCASSLVIPLQGPTYEQYFGPGTRLTVT.

The V and J genes are TRBV7-9 and TRBJ2-7; 10 positions agree with TRBD2. V was clipped by 3 bases and J by 3 bases; unmatched bases: 2. This CDR3 comprises 14 residues. The germline V gene encodes CDR1 SEHNR and CDR2 FQNEAQ (reference sequence). The DNA of the CDR3 is TGTGCCAGCAGCTTCGGGACTAGCGACTACGAGCAGTACTTC. It encodes CASSFGTSDYEQYF.

The table lists this clone with a few counts. This rearrangement joins TRBV5-1 to TRBJ2-3; D gene unclear. Trimming stripped 2 bases from V and 3 bases from J, with 7 bases between. Germline loops: CDR1 SGHRS, CDR2 YFSETQ. CDR3 length: 13 amino acids. DNA for the CDR3: TGCGCCAGCAGCTTCACCCAGACAGATACGCAGTATTTT. Translation: CASSFTQTDTQYF.

V and J are TRBV5-5 and TRBJ2-1, with D tentatively TRBD2 (6 bases). Germline-derived CDR1 and CDR2 are SGHKS and YYEKEE (reference sequence). The germline V and J ends were trimmed by 0 bases and 2 bases, with 12 bases remaining between them. CDR3 length: 16 residues. DNA for the CDR3: TGTGCCAGCAGCTTGGTAGATAGCGGACCCTACAATGAGCAGTTCTTC. It encodes CASSLVDSGPYNEQFF.

V usage is TRBV18 and J usage is TRBJ2-7; the D is unclear. V was cut by 2 bases and J by 5 bases, with 10 bases left in between. This CDR3 is built from 13 residues. Germline loops: CDR1 KGHSH, CDR2 LQKENI. CDR3: CASSPDGGNEQYF. CDR3 sequence (DNA): TGTGCCAGCTCACCAGATGGTGGAAACGAGCAGTACTTC.

This chain links TRBV5-5 with TRBJ1-6, with D hard to call. Germline-derived CDR1 and CDR2 are SGHKS and YYEKEE (reference sequence). This CDR3 contains 14 residues. V lost 3 bases and J 10 bases, leaving 14 bases between the germline ends. The CDR3 nucleotides read TGTGCCAGCAGCTCCGCCGGGGATCAATCACCCCTCCACTTT. It yields the protein CASSSAGDQSPLHF.